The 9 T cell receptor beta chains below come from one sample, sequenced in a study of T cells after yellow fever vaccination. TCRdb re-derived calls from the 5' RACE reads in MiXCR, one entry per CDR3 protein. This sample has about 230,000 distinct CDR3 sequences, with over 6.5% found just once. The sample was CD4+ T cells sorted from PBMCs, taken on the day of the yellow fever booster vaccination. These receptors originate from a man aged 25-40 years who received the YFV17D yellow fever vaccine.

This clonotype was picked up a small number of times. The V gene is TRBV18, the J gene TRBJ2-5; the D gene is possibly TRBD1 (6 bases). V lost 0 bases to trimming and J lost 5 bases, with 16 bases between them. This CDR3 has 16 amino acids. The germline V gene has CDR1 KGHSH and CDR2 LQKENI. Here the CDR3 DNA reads TGTGCCAGCTCACCACCTAATACAGGGCTAGAGGAGACCCAGTACTTC. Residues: CASSPPNTGLEETQYF.

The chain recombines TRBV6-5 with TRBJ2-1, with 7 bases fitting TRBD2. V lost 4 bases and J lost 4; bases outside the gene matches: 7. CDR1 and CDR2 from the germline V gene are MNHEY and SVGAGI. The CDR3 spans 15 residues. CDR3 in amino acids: CASSSTSVPYNEQFF. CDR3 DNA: TGTGCCAGCAGTTCCACTAGCGTACCTTACAATGAGCAGTTCTTC.

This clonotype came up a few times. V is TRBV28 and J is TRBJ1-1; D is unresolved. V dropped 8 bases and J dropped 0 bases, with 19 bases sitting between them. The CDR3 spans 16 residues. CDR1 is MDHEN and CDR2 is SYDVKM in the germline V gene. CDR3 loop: CASLGSAAFMNTEAFF. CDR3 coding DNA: TGTGCCAGCCTTGGGTCGGCAGCATTCATGAACACTGAAGCTTTCTTT.

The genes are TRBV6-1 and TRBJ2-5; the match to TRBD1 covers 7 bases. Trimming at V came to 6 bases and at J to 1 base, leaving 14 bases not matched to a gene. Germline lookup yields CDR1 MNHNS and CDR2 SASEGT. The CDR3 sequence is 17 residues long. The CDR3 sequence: CASSPRASRQGQETQYF. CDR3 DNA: TGTGCCAGCAGCCCAAGAGCCTCGAGACAGGGCCAAGAGACCCAGTACTTC.

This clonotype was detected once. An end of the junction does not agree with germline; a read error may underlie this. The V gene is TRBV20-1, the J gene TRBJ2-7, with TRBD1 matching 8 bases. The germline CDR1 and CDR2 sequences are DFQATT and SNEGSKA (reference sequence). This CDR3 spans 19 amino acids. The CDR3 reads CCASARDRSPAEVSYEQYF. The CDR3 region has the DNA TGCTGTGCTAGTGCCAGGGACAGGTCCCCTGCCGAGGTCTCCTACGAGCAGTACTTC.

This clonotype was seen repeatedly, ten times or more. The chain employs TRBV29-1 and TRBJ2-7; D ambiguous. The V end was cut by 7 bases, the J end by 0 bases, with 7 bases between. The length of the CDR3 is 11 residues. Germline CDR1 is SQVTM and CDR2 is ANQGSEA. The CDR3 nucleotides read TGCAGCGGGGCACACTCCTACGAGCAGTACTTC. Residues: CSGAHSYEQYF.

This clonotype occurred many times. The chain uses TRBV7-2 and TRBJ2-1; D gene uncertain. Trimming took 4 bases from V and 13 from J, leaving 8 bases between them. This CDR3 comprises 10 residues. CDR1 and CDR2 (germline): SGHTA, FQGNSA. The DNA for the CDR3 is TGTGCCAGCAGCTCCTCCACCCAGTTCTTC. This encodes CASSSSTQFF.

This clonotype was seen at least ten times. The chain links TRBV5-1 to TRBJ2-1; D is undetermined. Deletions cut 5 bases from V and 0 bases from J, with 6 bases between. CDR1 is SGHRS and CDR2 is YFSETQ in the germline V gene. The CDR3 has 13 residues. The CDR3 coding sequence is TGCGCCAGCAGGGACGGCTCCTACAATGAGCAGTTCTTC. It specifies CASRDGSYNEQFF.

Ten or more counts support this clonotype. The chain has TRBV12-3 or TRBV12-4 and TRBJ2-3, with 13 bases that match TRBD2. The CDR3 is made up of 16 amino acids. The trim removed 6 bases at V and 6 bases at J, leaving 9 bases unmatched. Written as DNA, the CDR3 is TGTGCCAGCAGCTTCCGGACTAGCGGGAGTGGGGATACGCAGTATTTT. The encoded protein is CASSFRTSGSGDTQYF.